One and the same sample provided the 22 T cell receptor beta chains below, sequenced in a study of response to subunit inactivated influenza vaccine. From the RT-PCR reads, TCRdb called clonotypes with MiXCR, one entry per CDR3 protein. Among over 150,000 distinct CDR3 sequences listed, about a tenth were seen once. Sequenced here: non-naive T cells sorted from PBMCs, sampled 45 days after vaccination. The source of these receptors is a man aged 50-59 years who received an inactivated influenza vaccine.

This clonotype appeared once. This rearrangement joins TRBV20-1 to TRBJ1-3; D unresolved. From germline, CDR1 is DFQATT and CDR2 SNEGSKA (reference sequence). The V end was cut by 3 bases, the J end by 4 bases, with 13 bases between. CDR3 length: 14 residues. CDR3 DNA: TGCAGTGCTAGGGAGGGCCTCCAGGGAAACACCATATATTTT. As protein: CSAREGLQGNTIYF.

The rearrangement links TRBV7-8 to TRBJ1-2; D unclear. Germline values: CDR1 SGHVS, CDR2 FQNEAQ. The CDR3 spans 13 residues. V shed 1 base and J shed 1 base, with 4 bases lying between them. The CDR3 sequence: CASSLGVNYGYTF. CDR3 nucleotides: TGTGCCAGCAGCTTAGGGGTTAACTATGGCTACACCTTC.

The J gene is TRBJ2-3, the V gene TRBV27, with D tentatively TRBD2 (7 bases). Trimming shortened V by 4 bases and J by 6 bases, and 23 bases separated the two germline ends. The germline V gene has CDR1 MNHEY and CDR2 SMNVEV (reference sequence). This CDR3 is built from 17 residues. The CDR3 coding sequence is TGTGCCAGCAGTTCCTTGGGGTTGGGGGGGGGCAAGGATACGCAGTATTTT. Its protein is CASSSLGLGGGKDTQYF.

This clonotype has at least ten counts. The V and J genes are TRBV14 and TRBJ1-6; D is ambiguous. Trimming stripped 7 bases from V and 10 bases from J, with 11 bases between. The CDR3 is made up of 12 amino acids. Germline lookup yields CDR1 SGHDN and CDR2 FVKESK. CDR3 sequence: CASNKGGSPLHF. Here the CDR3 DNA reads TGTGCCAGCAACAAAGGTGGCTCACCCCTCCACTTT. The variable domain in full, completed from reference TRBV14 and TRBJ1-6, reads EAGVTQFPSHSVIEKGQTVTLRCDPISGHDNLYWYRRVMGKEIKFLLHFVKESKQDESGMPNNRFLAERTGGTYSTLKVQPAELEDSGVYFCASNKGGSPLHFGNGTRLTVT.

Ten or more counts support this clonotype. The V and J genes are TRBV5-1 and TRBJ1-2; TRBD1 aligns across 7 bases. The length of the CDR3 is 15 residues. J gave up 4 bases and V 3 bases, and 9 bases lay outside the gene matches. The germline gives CDR1 SGHRS, CDR2 YFSETQ. CDR3 nucleotides: TGCGCCAGCAGCTCGGGACAGTCTTTTTCCTATGGCTACACCTTC. As protein: CASSSGQSFSYGYTF. The whole variable domain, filled in from reference TRBV5-1 and TRBJ1-2, reads KAGVTQTPRYLIKTRGQQVTLSCSPISGHRSVSWYQQTPGQGLQFLFEYFSETQRNKGNFPGRFSGRQFSNSRSEMNVSTLELGDSALYLCASSSGQSFSYGYTFGSGTRLTVV.

The V call is TRBV7-2, the J call TRBJ1-1; no definite D call. This CDR3 comprises 14 residues. Trimming took 5 bases from V and 1 from J, leaving 11 bases between them. CDR1 is SGHTA, CDR2 FQGNSA, per germline. CDR3 residues: CASSPKHRNTEAFF. The CDR3 DNA sequence: TGTGCCAGCAGCCCAAAACATAGGAACACTGAAGCTTTCTTT.

This clonotype occurred many times. The CDR3 DNA reads TGTGCCAGCCCTGGCCCCGGGACAGGAGTTACAGATACGCAGTATTTT. It translates to CASPGPGTGVTDTQYF. V usage is TRBV5-5 and J usage is TRBJ2-3; 8 bases match TRBD1. There are 16 residues in the CDR3. The V and J ends lost 7 bases and 3 bases, in that order; junction bases with no gene match: 13. Germline V CDR1 and CDR2: SGHKS, YYEKEE (reference sequence).

The chain carries TRBV5-4 and TRBJ2-2; 12 nucleotides match TRBD2. Germline lookup yields CDR1 SGHNT and CDR2 YYREEE (reference sequence). The ends lost 5 bases at V and 7 bases at J; junction bases unmatched: 12. The CDR3 spans 17 residues. This CDR3 is CASSSRTSGISSGELFF. The DNA of the CDR3 is TGTGCCAGCAGTTCGCGGACTAGCGGGATATCGAGCGGGGAGCTGTTTTTT.

The CDR3 sequence: CASSSIMGSSYNEQFF. CDR3 DNA sequence: TGTGCCAGCAGCTCCATAATGGGAAGCTCCTACAATGAGCAGTTCTTC. This chain joins TRBV7-9 and TRBJ2-1; D is unclear. CDR3 length equals 16 residues. Germline V gene lookup returns CDR1 SEHNR and CDR2 FQNEAQ (reference sequence). Trimming pared 4 bases from V and 0 bases from J, leaving 13 bases between.

This clonotype was counted many times. The chain couples TRBV20-1 to TRBJ1-5, with TRBD1 as a possible D gene (5 bases). V was cut by 6 bases and J by 3 bases, with 12 bases left in between. This CDR3 has 13 residues. The germline V gene has CDR1 DFQATT and CDR2 SNEGSKA (reference sequence). The CDR3 here is CSALGQYNQPQHF. In nucleotides, the CDR3 is TGCAGTGCACTGGGGCAGTACAATCAGCCCCAGCATTTT.

In its sample, this clonotype was seen a few times. V gene TRBV29-1 combines with J gene TRBJ2-3, with D perhaps assigned TRBD1 or TRBD2 (5 bases each). Germline CDR1 reads SQVTM; CDR2 reads ANQGSEA. The CDR3 covers 12 residues. V dropped 4 bases and J dropped 3 bases, with 8 bases sitting between them. CDR3 amino acids: CSVGDGTDTQYF. The CDR3 nucleotides are TGCAGCGTTGGGGACGGAACAGATACGCAGTATTTT.

The rearrangement uses TRBV6-2 or TRBV6-3 and TRBJ2-7; 8 bases are shared with TRBD1. Germline V gene sequence: CDR1 MNHEY, CDR2 SVGEGT. The ends lost 0 bases at V and 3 bases at J; junction bases unmatched: 4. The CDR3 is 15 amino acids. CDR3 residues: CASSYSRGQVYEQYF. The CDR3 bases are TGTGCCAGCAGTTACTCAAGGGGACAGGTCTACGAGCAGTACTTC.

This clonotype turned up a few times. The chain couples TRBV6-1 to TRBJ1-2; D is uncertain. V dropped 6 bases and J dropped 0 bases, with 11 bases sitting between them. The CDR3 sequence is 14 residues long. CDR1 is MNHNS, CDR2 SASEGT, per germline. The CDR3 DNA follows: TGTGCCAGCAGCCCCGGGAGATCTAACTATGGCTACACCTTC. Translated: CASSPGRSNYGYTF.

This clonotype was detected only a few times. The V and J genes are TRBV6-2 or TRBV6-3 and TRBJ2-1, with TRBD2 identical over 8 bases. From germline, CDR1 is MNHEY and CDR2 SVGEGT. The CDR3 loop spans 17 amino acids. Germline trimming cut 6 bases from V and 4 bases from J; bases unmatched to any gene: 14. The CDR3 sequence is CASSTKQQRESYNEQFF. In DNA, the CDR3 is TGTGCCAGCAGCACAAAACAGCAGCGGGAGAGTTACAATGAGCAGTTCTTC.

There are a few counts of this clonotype. V usage is TRBV27 and J usage is TRBJ2-2; the match to TRBD1 covers 7 bases. The germline CDR1 and CDR2 sequences are MNHEY and SMNVEV (reference sequence). Trimming removed 4 bases from V and 1 base from J; junction bases left unmatched: 6. This CDR3 is 16 amino acids long. The CDR3 region has the DNA TGTGCCAGCAGTTGGAAGGGACAGCAGAACACCGGGGAGCTGTTTTTT. It translates to CASSWKGQQNTGELFF.

V and J are TRBV20-1 and TRBJ2-7, with 7 bases matching TRBD1. Trimming cost V 0 bases and J 2 bases; bases outside gene matches: 13. The CDR3 has 17 residues. Looked up from germline, CDR1 is DFQATT and CDR2 is SNEGSKA (reference sequence). The CDR3 nucleotides are TGCAGTGCTAGAGATCGCCCTCGGACAGGTCCTACCTACGAGCAGTACTTC. Its protein is CSARDRPRTGPTYEQYF.

This clonotype was counted a few times. The chain recombines TRBV7-9 with TRBJ1-1; D is unresolved. The length of the CDR3 is 15 residues. The V end lost 4 bases, the J end lost 1 base, and 13 bases lay between the germline ends. Germline loops: CDR1 SEHNR, CDR2 FQNEAQ (reference sequence). CDR3 in amino acids: CASSYNPLQNTEAFF. Here the CDR3 DNA reads TGTGCCAGCAGCTATAACCCGTTGCAGAACACTGAAGCTTTCTTT. Complete variable domain (other parts from reference TRBV7-9 and TRBJ1-1): DTGVSQNPRHKITKRGQNVTFRCDPISEHNRLYWYRQTLGQGPEFLTYFQNEAQLEKSRLLSDRFSAERPKGSFSTLEIQRTEQGDSAMYLCASSYNPLQNTEAFFGQGTRLTVV.

The CDR3 sequence is CASKQTGGAYNEQFF. In DNA, the CDR3 is TGTGCCAGCAAGCAGACGGGAGGAGCCTACAATGAGCAGTTCTTC. The rearrangement uses TRBV2 and TRBJ2-1; the match to TRBD2 covers 7 bases. This CDR3 is 15 amino acids long. The ends lost 7 bases at V and 2 bases at J; junction bases unmatched: 8. The germline V gene encodes CDR1 SNHLY and CDR2 FYNNEI.

This clonotype showed up many times. This sequence joins TRBV2 and TRBJ1-2; 11 nucleotides agree with TRBD1. The CDR3 runs to 13 residues. The V gene's germline CDR1 is SNHLY and CDR2 FYNNEI. Germline trimming cut 5 bases from V and 6 bases from J; bases unmatched to any gene: 2. The CDR3 reads CASSSDRGHGYTF. The CDR3 bases are TGTGCCAGCAGTTCGGACAGGGGGCATGGCTACACCTTC.

The rearrangement uses TRBV30 and TRBJ2-1; 8 bases fit TRBD2. V trimming: 4 bases; J trimming: 10 bases; junction bases outside the gene matches: 12. The CDR3 totals 14 residues. CDR1 GTSNPN and CDR2 SVGIG come from the germline V gene (reference sequence). CDR3 amino acids: CAWTPLAGPLEQFF. The CDR3 nucleotides are TGTGCCTGGACTCCCCTAGCGGGCCCTCTGGAGCAGTTCTTC.

This clonotype was observed many times. The chain uses TRBV5-1 and TRBJ2-1, with TRBD2 matching 10 bases. V was pared by 3 bases and J by 6 bases, with 6 bases of the junction left unmatched. Per the germline V gene, CDR1 is SGHRS and CDR2 is YFSETQ. The CDR3 spans 15 residues. CDR3: CASSSLAGEVNEQFF. CDR3 DNA sequence: TGCGCCAGCAGCTCTCTAGCGGGAGAGGTCAATGAGCAGTTCTTC. The variable domain in full, with the rest retrieved from reference TRBV5-1 and TRBJ2-1, is KAGVTQTPRYLIKTRGQQVTLSCSPISGHRSVSWYQQTPGQGLQFLFEYFSETQRNKGNFPGRFSGRQFSNSRSEMNVSTLELGDSALYLCASSSLAGEVNEQFFGPGTRLTVL.

This clonotype was seen more than once but under ten times. The J gene is TRBJ1-6, the V gene TRBV14; D unclear. The V end was cut by 1 base, the J end by 6 bases, with 22 bases between. This CDR3 comprises 19 residues. Germline loops: CDR1 SGHDN, CDR2 FVKESK. CDR3 coding DNA: TGTGCCAGCAGCCAAGTCTATGGCTTCTGGGCAGATACTAATTCACCCCTCCACTTT. This sequence encodes CASSQVYGFWADTNSPLHF. Combining the CDR3 with reference TRBV14 and TRBJ1-6 gives the whole variable domain EAGVTQFPSHSVIEKGQTVTLRCDPISGHDNLYWYRRVMGKEIKFLLHFVKESKQDESGMPNNRFLAERTGGTYSTLKVQPAELEDSGVYFCASSQVYGFWADTNSPLHFGNGTRLTVT.